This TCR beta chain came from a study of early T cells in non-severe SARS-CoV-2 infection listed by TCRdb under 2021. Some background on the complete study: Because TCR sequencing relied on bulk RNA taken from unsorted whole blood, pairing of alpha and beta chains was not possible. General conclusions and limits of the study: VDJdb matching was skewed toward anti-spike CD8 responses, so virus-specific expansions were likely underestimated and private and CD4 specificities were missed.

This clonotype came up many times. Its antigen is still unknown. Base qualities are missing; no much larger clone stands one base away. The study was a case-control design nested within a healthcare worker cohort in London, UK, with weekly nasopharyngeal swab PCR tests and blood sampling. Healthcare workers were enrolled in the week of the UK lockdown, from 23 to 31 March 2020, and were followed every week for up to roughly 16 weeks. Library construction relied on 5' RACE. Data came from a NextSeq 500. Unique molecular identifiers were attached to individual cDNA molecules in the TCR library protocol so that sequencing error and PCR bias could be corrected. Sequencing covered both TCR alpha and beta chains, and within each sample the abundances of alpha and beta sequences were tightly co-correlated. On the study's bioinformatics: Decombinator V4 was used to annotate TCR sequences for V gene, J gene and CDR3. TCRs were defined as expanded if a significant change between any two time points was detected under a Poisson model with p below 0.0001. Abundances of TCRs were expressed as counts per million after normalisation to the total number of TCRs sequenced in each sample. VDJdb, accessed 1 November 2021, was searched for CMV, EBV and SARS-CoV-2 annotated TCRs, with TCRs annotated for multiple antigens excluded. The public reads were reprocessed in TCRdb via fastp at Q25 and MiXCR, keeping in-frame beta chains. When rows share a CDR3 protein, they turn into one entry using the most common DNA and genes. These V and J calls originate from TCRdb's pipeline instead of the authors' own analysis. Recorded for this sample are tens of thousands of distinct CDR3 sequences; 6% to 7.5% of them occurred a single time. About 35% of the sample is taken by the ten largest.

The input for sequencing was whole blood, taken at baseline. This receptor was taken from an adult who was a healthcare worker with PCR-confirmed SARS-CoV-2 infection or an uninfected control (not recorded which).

The bases are TGCGCCAGCAGCCTGAATGGACTAGCGGGAGCAGGCAATGAGCAGTTCTTC. This yields the protein CASSLNGLAGAGNEQFF. This receptor chain uses TRBV5-1 and TRBJ2-1; 13 central nucleotides agree with TRBD2. V trim: 4 bases; J trim: 6 bases; unmatched bases: 10. For CDR1 and CDR2, the germline V gene lists SGHRS and YFSETQ. The CDR3 runs 17 residues from the cysteine to the phenylalanine. Of all the DNA, just the CDR3 is kept, 51 bases in frame from base 1.